The 22 T cell receptor beta chains below come from one sample, sequenced in a study of T cell responses to AZD1222 COVID-19 vaccine. Assay: immunoSEQ multiplex PCR; the TCRdb copy retains only in-frame clones and omits some. The sample shows under 150,000 clones, roughly 92% of them seen only once. Sequenced material: peripheral blood, taken 28 days after the second AZD1222 dose. The receptors here all came from an adult who received the AZD1222 COVID-19 vaccine.

The chain carries TRBV30 and TRBJ2-1; tentatively, D is TRBD2 (6 bases). V lost 0 bases to trimming and J lost 2 bases, with 11 bases between them. This CDR3 has 15 residues. Germline CDR1 is GTSNPN and CDR2 is SVGIG (reference sequence). The CDR3 nucleotides are TGTGCCTGGAGTGTAGGGCGGGGACCCTACAATGAGCAGTTCTTC. This gives the protein CAWSVGRGPYNEQFF.

CDR3 region: CASSIGARVNGYTF. The CDR3 DNA reads TGTGCCAGTAGTATAGGAGCCAGGGTCAATGGCTACACCTTC. The chain recombines TRBV19 with TRBJ1-2; D may be TRBD1 (5 bases). The CDR3 spans 14 residues. V was shortened by 1 base and J by 6 bases, with 12 bases between the two germline ends. Germline V CDR1 and CDR2: LNHDA, SQIVND (reference sequence).

The gene calls are TRBV25-1 and TRBJ1-2; D ambiguous. V was shortened by 0 bases and J by 7 bases, with 6 bases between the two germline ends. Germline lookup yields CDR1 MGHDK and CDR2 SYGVNS. CDR3 length: 12 residues. The CDR3 loop is CASSEYRVGYTF. The DNA of the CDR3 is TGTGCCAGCAGTGAATATAGGGTTGGCTACACCTTC.

The V and J genes are TRBV14 and TRBJ1-3; D call uncertain. Germline V CDR1 and CDR2: SGHDN, FVKESK. The CDR3 spans 15 residues. V was clipped by 1 base and J by 0 bases, with 7 bases between them. In DNA form, the CDR3 reads TGTGCCAGCAGCCAAGTGGCCTCCTCTGGAAACACCATATATTTT. This sequence encodes CASSQVASSGNTIYF. Using reference TRBV14 and TRBJ1-3 for the parts outside the CDR3, the full variable domain is EAGVTQFPSHSVIEKGQTVTLRCDPISGHDNLYWYRRVMGKEIKFLLHFVKESKQDESGMPNNRFLAERTGGTYSTLKVQPAELEDSGVYFCASSQVASSGNTIYFGEGSWLTVV.

As regards this clone: The sample contains more than one DNA sequence encoding this CDR3. The rearrangement uses TRBV12-3 or TRBV12-4 and TRBJ1-2; D is ambiguous. The CDR3 runs 13 residues. The V end lost 3 bases, the J end lost 3 bases, and 8 bases lay between the germline ends. As DNA, the CDR3 is TGTGCCAGCAGTTTGGTAGGCGACTATGGCTACACCTTC. Its protein is CASSLVGDYGYTF.

V usage is TRBV13 and J usage is TRBJ1-3; D possibly corresponds to TRBD1 (6 bases). This CDR3 region has 16 residues. V was cut by 0 bases and J by 2 bases, with 11 bases left in between. From germline, CDR1 is PRHDT and CDR2 FYEKMQ (reference sequence). CDR3 in amino acids: CASSLGPSGAGNTIYF. DNA for the CDR3: TGTGCCAGCAGCTTAGGCCCTTCAGGGGCTGGAAACACCATATATTTT.

The chain is built from TRBV19 and TRBJ1-2; TRBD1 aligns across 7 bases. The length of the CDR3 is 12 residues. V lost 5 bases, J lost 10 bases, and 7 bases stayed unmatched. Germline CDR1 and CDR2: LNHDA and SQIVND (reference sequence). CDR3 sequence reads: CASSPRDRAYTF. CDR3 sequence (DNA): TGTGCCAGTAGTCCTCGGGACAGAGCCTACACCTTC.

The genes are TRBV7-9 and TRBJ1-1; D is unresolved. The CDR3 covers 13 residues. Germline assignment: CDR1 SEHNR and CDR2 FQNEAQ (reference sequence). V lost 1 base to trimming and J lost 0 bases, with 3 bases between them. CDR3 loop: CASSLVVNTEAFF. The CDR3 DNA reads TGTGCCAGCAGCTTAGTTGTGAACACTGAAGCTTTCTTT.

V usage is TRBV12-3 or TRBV12-4 and J usage is TRBJ1-1; D not certain. CDR3 length: 13 amino acids. The ends were cut back, 3 bases at V and 0 bases at J, with 5 bases in the middle. The CDR3 bases are TGTGCCAGCAGTTTTCGGTTGAACACTGAAGCTTTCTTT. Translating gives CASSFRLNTEAFF.

The chain uses TRBV9 and TRBJ2-3, with 9 bases lining up with TRBD2. CDR1 SGDLS and CDR2 YYNGEE come from the germline V gene. The CDR3 has 16 amino acids. Trimming took 0 bases from V and 6 from J; bases not matched to a gene: 8. This chain's CDR3 is CASSVGVSGSYDTQYF. The CDR3 nucleotides read TGTGCCAGCAGCGTAGGGGTTAGCGGGAGTTACGATACGCAGTATTTT.

In the case of this clone: The CDR3 does not end in the conserved phenylalanine or tryptophan, so this is likely a read error. The DNA is left out, because the CDR3 cannot be placed on it with certainty; the CDR3 is given as TCRdb lists it. The J gene is TRBJ2-7, the V gene TRBV11-2; the D call in the table, TRBD1, was not verified against the DNA. The CDR3 is 13 amino acids in total, end residues counted. Germline CDR1 and CDR2: SGHAT and FQNNGV. This chain's CDR3 is CASSLDLNRGLEG.

This clone turned up a few times. The rearrangement joins TRBV5-6 to TRBJ1-3; TRBD1 matches 8 bases. This CDR3 has 17 amino acids. Germline CDR1 is SGHDT and CDR2 is YYEEEE. V lost 3 bases and J lost 1; bases outside the gene matches: 9. CDR3 sequence: CASSYYDRGTSGNTIYF. The CDR3 DNA reads as TGTGCCAGCAGCTACTACGACAGGGGCACTTCTGGAAACACCATATATTTT. Variable domain in full (rest from reference TRBV5-6 and TRBJ1-3): DAGVTQSPTHLIKTRGQQVTLRCSPKSGHDTVSWYQQALGQGPQFIFQYYEEEERQRGNFPDRFSGHQFPNYSSELNVNALLLGDSALYLCASSYYDRGTSGNTIYFGEGSWLTVV.

This clone was found once. The rearrangement joins TRBV5-6 to TRBJ2-7; 8 nucleotides line up with TRBD1. Germline-derived CDR1 and CDR2 are SGHDT and YYEEEE. J lost 3 bases, V lost 5 bases, and 10 bases had no gene match. CDR3 length: 15 amino acids. The CDR3, as DNA: TGTGCCAGCAGAGGACAGGGATTCAGAGGCTACGAGCAGTACGTC. Protein product: CASRGQGFRGYEQYV.

In DNA, the CDR3 is TGTGCCTGGAGTTCAAACACCGGGGAGCTGTTTTTT. Encoded protein: CAWSSNTGELFF. This rearrangement joins TRBV30 to TRBJ2-2; D uncertain. Looked up from germline, CDR1 is GTSNPN and CDR2 is SVGIG (reference sequence). The CDR3 is made up of 12 amino acids. V was cut by 2 bases and J by 2 bases, with 3 bases left in between.

This clone has just one count. The rearrangement links TRBV19 to TRBJ1-1; no clear D gene. This CDR3 comprises 12 residues. Germline V gives CDR1 LNHDA, CDR2 SQIVND (reference sequence). V was trimmed by 11 bases and J by 1 base, leaving 11 bases between them. The CDR3 coding sequence is TGTGCCTGCAATAAGGGGAACACTGAAGCTTTCTTT. Translated, it gives CACNKGNTEAFF.

The rearrangement uses TRBV3-1 (or the pseudogene TRBV3-2) and TRBJ2-2; 9 bases match TRBD2. Germline CDR1 LGHDT, CDR2 YNNKEL (reference sequence). This CDR3 spans 15 amino acids. V gave up 3 bases and J gave up 4 bases; unmatched junction bases: 3. This chain's CDR3 is CASSHGGRVTGELFF. CDR3 sequence (DNA): TGTGCCAGCAGCCATGGCGGGAGGGTCACCGGGGAGCTGTTTTTT.

This chain connects TRBV2 to TRBJ2-7, with D tentatively TRBD1 or TRBD2 (5 bases each). Germline assignment: CDR1 SNHLY and CDR2 FYNNEI. The CDR3 loop spans 14 amino acids. V was clipped by 6 bases and J by 0 bases, with 12 bases between them. The CDR3 coding sequence is TGTGCCAGCAGGGGGACGGCTTCCTCCTACGAGCAGTACTTC. Encoded protein: CASRGTASSYEQYF.

The chain couples TRBV7-2 to TRBJ2-7; TRBD2 might be the D (6 bases). CDR3 length: 16 amino acids. V lost 4 bases and J lost 2, with 18 bases in between. Germline CDR1 is SGHTA and CDR2 is FQGNSA. CDR3 nucleotide sequence: TGTGCCAGCAGCTCCCCTTCCGGGTGGGGGGCCTACGAGCAGTACTTC. Protein: CASSSPSGWGAYEQYF.

The chain has TRBV7-8 and TRBJ1-5; TRBD1 agrees at 9 bases. V lost 4 bases, J lost 0 bases, and 7 bases stayed unmatched. The germline CDR1 and CDR2 sequences are SGHVS and FQNEAQ. The CDR3 extends over 17 amino acids. CDR3: CASSSWDREYSNQPQHF. CDR3 nucleotides: TGTGCCAGCAGCTCCTGGGACAGGGAGTATAGCAATCAGCCCCAGCATTTT.

This sequence joins TRBV27 and TRBJ2-3; D not resolved. There are 12 residues in the CDR3. Trimming pared 5 bases from V and 3 bases from J, leaving 6 bases between. The germline V gene has CDR1 MNHEY and CDR2 SMNVEV (reference sequence). The CDR3 here is CASSPGTDTQYF. In DNA form, the CDR3 reads TGTGCCAGCAGTCCCGGGACAGATACGCAGTATTTT.

V and J are TRBV27 and TRBJ2-1; a possible D gene is TRBD1 (6 bases). V lost 2 bases, J lost 6 bases, and 11 bases lay in between. The germline V gene encodes CDR1 MNHEY and CDR2 SMNVEV (reference sequence). The CDR3 length is 14 residues. The CDR3 DNA is TGTGCCAGCAGTTTAATAGGGGGATCCAATGAGCAGTTCTTC. Translation: CASSLIGGSNEQFF.

This chain joins TRBV7-9 and TRBJ1-5; D remains unclear. The CDR3 is 14 residues long. Germline-derived CDR1 and CDR2 are SEHNR and FQNEAQ (reference sequence). With 5 bases removed from V and 7 bases from J, the gap between germline ends came to 15 bases. The CDR3 protein is CASSPMEGPQPQHF. For the CDR3, the DNA is TGTGCCAGCAGCCCCATGGAGGGCCCACAGCCCCAGCATTTT.